The 28 T cell receptor beta chains reported below all come from one sample, sequenced in a study of blood T cells in healthy people across ages. The second PCR ran about 6 to 11 cycles with a sample-barcoded 5' primer and J-beta primers. From the 5' RACE reads, TCRdb called clonotypes with MiXCR, one entry per CDR3 protein. The table shows more than 1 million distinct CDR3 sequences, with 45% occurring only once. Material for sequencing was blood. The receptors were gathered from a woman in her sixties in good health.

This clonotype has only one observation. The chain has TRBV27 and TRBJ2-1; TRBD2 is a possible D gene (6 bases). CDR1 and CDR2 (germline): MNHEY, SMNVEV (reference sequence). The CDR3 sequence is 14 residues long. The V gene lost 6 bases and the J gene lost 3 bases, with 12 bases spanning the gap. CDR3 amino acids: CASRARGLYNEQFF. The CDR3 coding sequence is TGTGCCAGCAGGGCTAGGGGACTCTACAATGAGCAGTTCTTC.

This clonotype was observed a handful of times. This chain joins TRBV5-5 and TRBJ2-6; TRBD2 matches at 11 bases. CDR3 length equals 17 residues. Trimming removed 2 bases from V and 4 bases from J; junction bases left unmatched: 5. Germline CDR1 is SGHKS and CDR2 is YYEKEE (reference sequence). CDR3 in DNA: TGTGCCAGCAGCTTTAGCGGGAGGGCCTACGGGGCCAACGTCCTGACTTTC. Encoded protein: CASSFSGRAYGANVLTF.

The genes are TRBV2 and TRBJ1-6, with D maybe TRBD1 (6 bases). CDR3 length: 16 amino acids. V dropped 3 bases and J dropped 6 bases, with 15 bases sitting between them. CDR1 and CDR2 (germline): SNHLY, FYNNEI. In DNA form, the CDR3 reads TGTGCCAGCAGTGACCCGCAGGGGATAGGTAATTCACCCCTCCACTTT. It specifies CASSDPQGIGNSPLHF.

The CDR3 DNA sequence: TGTGCCAGCTCCCACGAGGGATTAAGCAATCAGCCCCAGCATTTT. Translated, it gives CASSHEGLSNQPQHF. The chain couples TRBV6-1 to TRBJ1-5; the D is unclear. V was pared by 8 bases and J by 1 base, with 15 bases between. From germline, CDR1 is MNHNS and CDR2 SASEGT. The CDR3 is made up of 15 amino acids.

This sequence joins TRBV10-3 and TRBJ2-1, with D unresolved. The end of the DNA fits TRBJ2-7 better, so the J call may be wrong. The germline gives CDR1 ENHRY, CDR2 SYGVKD. The CDR3 loop spans 14 amino acids. CDR3 DNA sequence: TGTGCCATCAGTGAGGCCTCTGATTGGGATGAGCAGTACTTC. As protein: CAISEASDWDEQYF.

This clonotype was observed a few times. The CDR3 reads CASSFLLAGVGEQFF. The CDR3 DNA reads as TGTGCCAGCAGCTTCTTACTAGCGGGAGTTGGTGAGCAGTTCTTC. The chain recombines TRBV5-6 with TRBJ2-1; 11 nucleotides match TRBD2. Germline V gene sequence: CDR1 SGHDT, CDR2 YYEEEE. The CDR3 contains 15 residues. Unmatched junction bases numbered 7, after V lost 2 bases and J lost 9 bases.

The gene calls are TRBV11-1 and TRBJ2-5, with a possible D match to TRBD1 (5 bases). TRBJ2-7 matches the DNA end more closely, so the J call is doubtful. The germline V gene has CDR1 SGHAT and CDR2 FQDESV (reference sequence). The CDR3 runs 14 residues. CDR3 in amino acids: CASSVRAGSSEQYF. DNA for the CDR3: TGTGCCAGCAGCGTAAGGGCAGGGTCGTCCGAGCAGTACTTC.

This clonotype was picked up a small number of times. The chain recombines TRBV4-1 with TRBJ2-5; TRBD2 agrees at 9 bases. Germline V gene sequence: CDR1 MGHRA, CDR2 YSYEKL. V trimming: 1 base; J trimming: 1 base; junction bases outside the gene matches: 7. There are 17 residues in the CDR3. The CDR3 region has the DNA TGCGCCAGCAGCCAAGGGTGGATAGCGGGAGTCCAAGAGACCCAGTACTTC. Protein sequence: CASSQGWIAGVQETQYF.

The gene calls are TRBV6-5 and TRBJ2-3, with TRBD1 as a possible D gene (5 bases). Trimming removed 0 bases at V and 1 base at J, with 14 bases between. CDR1 is MNHEY and CDR2 is SVGAGI in the germline V gene. The CDR3 is 17 amino acids. CDR3 nucleotides: TGTGCCAGCAGTTACTCCTCAGGGTCAAGAGGCACAGATACGCAGTATTTT. Translating gives CASSYSSGSRGTDTQYF.

V gene TRBV12-3 or TRBV12-4 combines with J gene TRBJ2-1, with D perhaps assigned TRBD1 or TRBD2 (6 bases each). The CDR3 sequence is 14 residues long. V lost 4 bases, J lost 5 bases, and 12 bases lay in between. The CDR3 DNA is TGTGCCAGCAGTTCGGACTACAGGGACAATGAGCAGTTCTTC. Encoded protein: CASSSDYRDNEQFF.

This clonotype occurred many times. V usage is TRBV29-1 and J usage is TRBJ2-4; D unclear. Germline CDR1 SQVTM, CDR2 ANQGSEA. The CDR3 contains 13 residues. V was shortened by 5 bases and J by 0 bases, with 8 bases between the two germline ends. CDR3 coding DNA: TGCAGCGTTCGTGAAATAGCCAAAAACATTCAGTACTTC. Its translation is CSVREIAKNIQYF.

In its sample, this clonotype was seen a few times. The chain uses TRBV24-1 and TRBJ2-5; possible D gene TRBD1, 6 bases. Germline CDR1 KGHDR, CDR2 SFDVKD. The CDR3 consists of 15 residues. V was shortened by 2 bases and J by 3 bases, with 12 bases between the two germline ends. The CDR3, as DNA: TGTGCCACCAGTGATTGGACAGATTCGAAAGAGACCCAGTACTTC. This sequence encodes CATSDWTDSKETQYF.

The table lists this clonotype with a few counts. The chain uses TRBV10-3 and TRBJ2-7, with TRBD2 as a possible D gene (6 bases). The germline V gene encodes CDR1 ENHRY and CDR2 SYGVKD. V shed 3 bases and J shed 3 bases, with 15 bases lying between them. CDR3 size: 15 residues. The CDR3 protein is CAISDPTGGNYEQYF. For the CDR3, the DNA is TGTGCCATCAGTGACCCAACTGGAGGGAACTACGAGCAGTACTTC.

V gene TRBV12-3 or TRBV12-4 combines with J gene TRBJ2-3, with 7 bases that match TRBD2. The length of the CDR3 is 16 residues. The V segment lost 5 bases and the J segment 8 bases; nucleotides outside the gene matches: 16. CDR3 in amino acids: CASSVGFETGGVTQYF. In DNA form, the CDR3 reads TGTGCCAGCAGTGTTGGGTTTGAGACGGGAGGCGTTACGCAGTATTTT.

The chain joins TRBV2 to TRBJ1-1; 9 bases map to TRBD1. The CDR3 is 13 amino acids. Trimming at V came to 5 bases and at J to 8 bases, leaving 6 bases not matched to a gene. Germline V gene data show CDR1 as SNHLY and CDR2 as FYNNEI. The CDR3 loop is CASSLWTGEEAFF. The CDR3, as DNA: TGTGCCAGCAGTCTGTGGACAGGGGAGGAAGCTTTCTTT.

This clonotype was seen a few times. The rearrangement joins TRBV9 to TRBJ2-7; 7 nucleotides align to TRBD1. Germline-derived CDR1 and CDR2 are SGDLS and YYNGEE. This CDR3 has 15 amino acids. The J segment lost 2 bases and the V segment lost 0 bases, leaving 5 bases of the junction unmatched. CDR3 protein: CASSVEGGGTYEQYF. The CDR3 nucleotides are TGTGCCAGCAGCGTAGAAGGGGGCGGTACCTACGAGCAGTACTTC.

The CDR3 sequence: CATSDPGLGKETQYF. CDR3 sequence (DNA): TGTGCCACCAGTGATCCGGGACTGGGCAAAGAGACCCAGTACTTC. J is TRBJ2-5 and V is TRBV24-1; TRBD2 might be the D (6 bases). The V gene's germline CDR1 is KGHDR and CDR2 SFDVKD. V gave up 3 bases and J gave up 3 bases, with 13 bases separating them. The CDR3 loop spans 15 amino acids.

This sequence joins TRBV29-1 and TRBJ2-1, with D maybe TRBD1 (5 bases). The J call could be wrong; TRBJ2-7 is a better fit for the DNA end. The CDR3 extends over 13 amino acids. Germline loops: CDR1 SQVTM, CDR2 ANQGSEA. For the CDR3, the DNA is TGCAGCGTTGACAGGGTCCCCTACAATGAGCAGTACTTC. This translates into CSVDRVPYNEQYF.

Only a few counts were recorded for this clonotype. This chain uses TRBV2 with TRBJ1-6; D is unresolved. Germline V gives CDR1 SNHLY, CDR2 FYNNEI. V was pared by 6 bases and J by 1 base, with 7 bases between. The CDR3 is made up of 14 amino acids. The CDR3 region has the DNA TGTGCCAGCAGCCCAGGATCCTATAATTCACCCCTCCACTTT. Residues: CASSPGSYNSPLHF.

The rearrangement links TRBV5-1 to TRBJ2-7; 16 positions match TRBD2. The germline CDR1 and CDR2 sequences are SGHRS and YFSETQ. The CDR3 runs to 18 residues. Trimming took 7 bases from V and 4 from J; bases not matched to a gene: 14. The DNA of the CDR3 is TGCGCCAGCCGAACGAAGGGACTAGCGGGAGGGCCCCCTTACGAGCAGTACTTC. Its translation is CASRTKGLAGGPPYEQYF.

Comments on this clonotype: One end of the junction is discordant with germline, which a read error may explain. The rearrangement links TRBV6-2 or TRBV6-3 to TRBJ2-7; a weak D match, TRBD2 (6 bases). The J call is in doubt because the DNA end fits TRBJ2-5 better. Looked up from germline, CDR1 is MNHEY and CDR2 is SVGEGT. The CDR3 has 15 amino acids. Written as DNA, the CDR3 is TGTGCCGGCAGTTATCTACGGGGGAGACAAGAGACCCAGTACTTC. It encodes CAGSYLRGRQETQYF.

The chain has TRBV12-3 or TRBV12-4 and TRBJ2-1; D may be TRBD1 or TRBD2 (5 bases each). The V gene lost 0 bases and the J gene lost 0 bases, with 15 bases spanning the gap. The CDR3 loop spans 18 amino acids. The CDR3 is CASSLALGDTSSYNEQFF. The CDR3 DNA reads TGTGCCAGCAGTTTAGCGCTGGGGGATACGAGCTCCTACAATGAGCAGTTCTTC.

This clonotype occurred a few times. The chain joins TRBV20-1 to TRBJ2-7; maybe TRBD1 (5 bases). With the DNA end fitting TRBJ2-5 better, the J assignment may be wrong. CDR1 and CDR2 (germline): DFQATT, SNEGSKA (reference sequence). This CDR3 is 13 amino acids long. The CDR3 loop reads CSARVSGIGTQYF. CDR3 DNA sequence: TGCAGTGCTAGAGTTTCAGGGATCGGGACCCAGTACTTC.

This clonotype has at least ten counts. The rearrangement joins TRBV2 to TRBJ2-6; D unclear. Deletions cut 5 bases from V and 3 bases from J, with 5 bases between. CDR1 and CDR2 from the germline V gene are SNHLY and FYNNEI. The CDR3 runs 13 residues. For the CDR3, the DNA is TGTGCCAGCAGTCCAGATGGGGCCAACGTCCTGACTTTC. Translated: CASSPDGANVLTF.

In this sample, this clonotype turned up a few times. CDR3 region: CASSVATGDEAFF. In DNA, the CDR3 is TGTGCCAGCAGCGTAGCAACAGGGGATGAAGCTTTCTTT. The chain uses TRBV9 and TRBJ1-1; TRBD1 matches at 7 bases. V shed 0 bases, J shed 7 bases, and the junction held 3 bases outside the gene matches. Germline V lookup: CDR1 SGDLS, CDR2 YYNGEE. This CDR3 is built from 13 residues. The complete variable domain, with remaining parts taken from reference TRBV9 and TRBJ1-1, reads DSGVTQTPKHLITATGQRVTLRCSPRSGDLSVYWYQQSLDQGLQFLIQYYNGEERAKGNILERFSAQQFPDLHSELNLSSLELGDSALYFCASSVATGDEAFFGQGTRLTVV.

The sample holds a few counts of this clonotype. Given a much more abundant clone one base away, this may be a read error. This chain links TRBV7-2 with TRBJ2-5; 14 bases align to TRBD2. J was trimmed by 11 bases and V by 4 bases; bases with no gene match: 12. Germline V gives CDR1 SGHTA, CDR2 FQGNSA. The CDR3 has 16 residues. CDR3 residues: CASSSRLAGGPGEQYF. CDR3 DNA: TGTGCCAGCAGCTCCCGACTAGCGGGAGGGCCGGGTGAGCAGTACTTC.

This chain links TRBV9 with TRBJ2-3; D is unclear. The germline CDR1 and CDR2 sequences are SGDLS and YYNGEE. Trimming removed 4 bases from V and 6 bases from J, with 12 bases in between. The CDR3 has 13 residues. DNA for the CDR3: TGTGCCAGCAGCATAGGGTACGGCGATACGCAGTATTTT. It codes for CASSIGYGDTQYF.

This clonotype was recorded a few times. The V and J genes are TRBV20-1 and TRBJ2-5; 12 nucleotides align to TRBD2. Germline lookup yields CDR1 DFQATT and CDR2 SNEGSKA (reference sequence). This CDR3 contains 15 residues. J was trimmed by 5 bases and V by 6 bases; bases with no gene match: 10. CDR3 bases: TGCAGTGCCACGACTAGCGGGAGTTTGAAGGAGACCCAGTACTTC. This translates into CSATTSGSLKETQYF.